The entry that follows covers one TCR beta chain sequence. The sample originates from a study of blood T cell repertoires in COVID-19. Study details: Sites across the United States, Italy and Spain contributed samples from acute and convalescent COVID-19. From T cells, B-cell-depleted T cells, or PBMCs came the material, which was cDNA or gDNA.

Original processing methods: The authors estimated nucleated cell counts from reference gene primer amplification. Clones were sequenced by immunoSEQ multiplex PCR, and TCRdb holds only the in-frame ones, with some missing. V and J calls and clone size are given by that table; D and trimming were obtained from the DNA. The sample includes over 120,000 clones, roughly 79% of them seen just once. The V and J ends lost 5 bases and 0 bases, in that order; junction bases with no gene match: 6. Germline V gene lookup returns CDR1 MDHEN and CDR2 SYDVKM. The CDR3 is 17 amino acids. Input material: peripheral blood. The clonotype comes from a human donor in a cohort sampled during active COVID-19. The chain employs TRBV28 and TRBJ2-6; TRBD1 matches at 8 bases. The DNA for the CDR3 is TGTGCCAGCAGTCCCTTCGGGACAGGCTCTGGGGCCAACGTCCTGACTTTC. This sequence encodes CASSPFGTGSGANVLTF.